The 27 T cell receptor beta chains below all came from one sample that was sequenced in a study of cytomegalovirus exposure and HLA in healthy donors. The PCR was carried out with 60 Vbeta primers and 13 Jbeta primers. TCRdb keeps only in-frame clones here, not all; method: immunoSEQ multiplex PCR. The table shows roughly 100,000 clones, with around 75% occurring only once. The sequenced material came from PBMCs. The receptors originated from a man in his forties or fifties in good health and CMV-seronegative.

The gene calls are TRBV19 and TRBJ2-7; 7 nucleotides agree with TRBD2. The CDR3 is 14 residues long. The V gene's germline CDR1 is LNHDA and CDR2 SQIVND (reference sequence). Losses at the gene ends were 5 bases for V and 4 bases for J; bases not matched to a gene: 8. CDR3 coding DNA: TGTGCCAGTAGTCCCCGGAGCGGGGTTTACGAGCAGTACTTC. Amino acid sequence: CASSPRSGVYEQYF.

J is TRBJ1-2 and V is TRBV19; TRBD1 matches 8 bases. V gave up 6 bases and J gave up 3 bases; unmatched junction bases: 6. This CDR3 comprises 14 residues. The germline CDR1 and CDR2 sequences are LNHDA and SQIVND (reference sequence). CDR3 sequence reads: CASRSDRAYYGYTF. The CDR3 bases are TGTGCCAGTAGATCGGACAGGGCATACTATGGCTACACCTTC.

This chain uses TRBV6-1 with TRBJ2-1, with 9 nucleotides matching TRBD2. The germline V gene has CDR1 MNHNS and CDR2 SASEGT. J gave up 9 bases and V 6 bases, and 9 bases lay outside the gene matches. The CDR3 covers 14 residues. The CDR3 coding sequence is TGTGCCAGCAGGGGCGGGGGGGGAGGTGTTGAGCAGTTCTTC. Protein product: CASRGGGGGVEQFF.

This chain connects TRBV11-2 to TRBJ2-5; perhaps TRBD2 as D (6 bases). CDR3 length: 13 amino acids. Germline V lookup: CDR1 SGHAT, CDR2 FQNNGV. V gave up 8 bases and J gave up 2 bases, with 12 bases separating them. The CDR3 here is CASGAGPQETQYF. CDR3 nucleotide sequence: TGTGCCAGCGGCGCGGGACCACAAGAGACCCAGTACTTC.

V usage is TRBV7-8 and J usage is TRBJ2-5; possible D gene TRBD2, 7 bases. Judging by the DNA end, TRBJ2-7 fits better; the J call may be wrong. The CDR3 runs 14 residues. The V gene's germline CDR1 is SGHVS and CDR2 FQNEAQ. CDR3 DNA: TGTGCCAGCAGCTTAGTCGGGGGGCGGGACGAGCAGTACTTC. Translation: CASSLVGGRDEQYF.

The chain combines TRBV6-1 with TRBJ2-7; the match to TRBD1 covers 9 bases. V shed 2 bases, J shed 1 base, and the junction held 6 bases outside the gene matches. Germline V gives CDR1 MNHNS, CDR2 SASEGT. This CDR3 has 16 amino acids. The CDR3 bases are TGTGCCAGCAGTGAATTCAGGACAGGGGTATCCTACGAGCAGTACTTC. Protein: CASSEFRTGVSYEQYF.

This rearrangement joins TRBV4-1 to TRBJ2-2; D uncertain. The length of the CDR3 is 16 residues. V was pared by 3 bases and J by 1 base, with 12 bases between. Germline CDR1 is MGHRA and CDR2 is YSYEKL. The CDR3 sequence is CASSQPWRQNTGELFF. The CDR3 nucleotides are TGCGCCAGCAGCCAGCCCTGGCGGCAGAACACCGGGGAGCTGTTTTTT.

V and J are TRBV18 and TRBJ1-2, with 9 bases fitting TRBD1. V lost 5 bases, J lost 7 bases, and 11 bases stayed unmatched. CDR3 length: 15 residues. Per germline, CDR1 KGHSH and CDR2 LQKENI. The CDR3 spells CASSAPGTGSSGYTF. In DNA, the CDR3 is TGTGCCAGCTCAGCTCCCGGGACAGGGTCGAGTGGCTACACCTTC.

This chain links TRBV7-6 with TRBJ2-5; TRBD1 matches 10 bases. With 1 base clipped from V and 5 bases from J, the junction kept 7 bases outside the gene matches. This CDR3 is 16 amino acids long. Germline V gives CDR1 SGHVS, CDR2 FNYEAQ. The CDR3 sequence is CASSLGGQGVGETQYF. The CDR3 DNA reads as TGTGCCAGCAGCTTAGGAGGACAGGGGGTTGGGGAGACCCAGTACTTC.

This clone was seen more than once but under ten times. V usage is TRBV5-1 and J usage is TRBJ2-1; 7 bases line up with TRBD1. The CDR3 runs to 17 residues. The V segment lost 0 bases and the J segment 2 bases; nucleotides outside the gene matches: 8. The germline V gene encodes CDR1 SGHRS and CDR2 YFSETQ. The CDR3 region is CASSLAPDRVAYNEQFF. For the CDR3, the DNA is TGCGCCAGCAGCTTGGCACCAGACAGGGTAGCCTACAATGAGCAGTTCTTC. The full variable domain, in which reference TRBV5-1 and TRBJ2-1 provide the parts outside the CDR3, is KAGVTQTPRYLIKTRGQQVTLSCSPISGHRSVSWYQQTPGQGLQFLFEYFSETQRNKGNFPGRFSGRQFSNSRSEMNVSTLELGDSALYLCASSLAPDRVAYNEQFFGPGTRLTVL.

V and J are TRBV18 and TRBJ1-1; 7 nucleotides agree with TRBD1. There are 15 residues in the CDR3. The V gene end was trimmed by 2 bases and the J gene end by 0 bases; junction bases not matched to a gene: 3. Germline V lookup: CDR1 KGHSH, CDR2 LQKENI. CDR3 sequence reads: CASSPGTAMNTEAFF. CDR3 coding DNA: TGTGCCAGCTCACCAGGGACAGCCATGAACACTGAAGCTTTCTTT.

The chain is built from TRBV25-1 and TRBJ2-5, with TRBD2 identical over 9 bases. The CDR3 covers 16 residues. V shed 3 bases and J 4 bases; nucleotides not matched to a gene: 9. Germline loops: CDR1 MGHDK, CDR2 SYGVNS. Here the CDR3 reads CASSDLVTSGGETQYF. The CDR3 DNA follows: TGTGCCAGCAGTGATCTCGTGACTAGCGGCGGAGAGACCCAGTACTTC.

The chain carries TRBV18 and TRBJ2-7; the D gene is possibly TRBD1 (6 bases). This CDR3 comprises 14 residues. V shed 5 bases and J shed 5 bases, with 16 bases lying between them. Looked up from germline, CDR1 is KGHSH and CDR2 is LQKENI. The CDR3: CASSAMAGDDEQYF. The CDR3 bases are TGTGCCAGCTCAGCCATGGCAGGGGATGACGAGCAGTACTTC.

The gene calls are TRBV5-4 and TRBJ1-2; 7 bases agree with TRBD1. Germline CDR1 reads SGHNT; CDR2 reads YYREEE (reference sequence). This CDR3 contains 16 residues. V lost 3 bases to trimming and J lost 6 bases; unmatched junction nucleotides: 14. DNA of the CDR3: TGTGCCAGCAGCTCCTACTTCTTAGACAGGGCGAATGGCTACACCTTC. Translated: CASSSYFLDRANGYTF.

A few counts support this clone. The gene calls are TRBV5-1 and TRBJ2-6; no firm D call. This CDR3 region has 14 residues. CDR1 and CDR2 from the germline V gene are SGHRS and YFSETQ. Trimming stripped 4 bases from V and 0 bases from J, with 5 bases between. In DNA, the CDR3 is TGCGCCAGCAGCGAGGCCTCTGGGGCCAACGTCCTGACTTTC. Translation gives CASSEASGANVLTF.

The chain recombines TRBV19 with TRBJ2-3, with 8 bases fitting TRBD2. With 5 bases clipped from V and 5 bases from J, the junction kept 6 bases outside the gene matches. The CDR3 runs to 14 residues. Germline lookup yields CDR1 LNHDA and CDR2 SQIVND (reference sequence). The CDR3 here is CASSPGLAGDTQYF. CDR3 bases: TGTGCCAGTAGTCCCGGACTAGCAGGAGATACGCAGTATTTT.

J is TRBJ1-6 and V is TRBV19; TRBD1 agrees at 7 bases. J lost 7 bases, V lost 6 bases, and 9 bases had no gene match. The CDR3 has 15 residues. CDR1 is LNHDA and CDR2 is SQIVND in the germline V gene (reference sequence). This CDR3 reads CASRLRDRTNSPLHF. The CDR3 DNA follows: TGTGCCAGTAGACTCCGGGACAGAACAAATTCACCCCTCCACTTT. Full variable domain (remainder filled in from reference TRBV19 and TRBJ1-6): DGGITQSPKYLFRKEGQNVTLSCEQNLNHDAMYWYRQDPGQGLRLIYYSQIVNDFQKGDIAEGYSVSREKKESFPLTVTSAQKNPTAFYLCASRLRDRTNSPLHFGNGTRLTVT.

The chain links TRBV13 to TRBJ1-2, with 8 bases aligning to TRBD1. CDR3 length: 14 residues. Losses at the gene ends were 5 bases for V and 3 bases for J; bases not matched to a gene: 5. CDR1 and CDR2 from the germline V gene are PRHDT and FYEKMQ (reference sequence). This CDR3 is CASSPETGDYGYTF. DNA for the CDR3: TGTGCCAGCAGCCCCGAGACAGGGGACTATGGCTACACCTTC.

The chain carries TRBV29-1 and TRBJ1-3; a possible D gene is TRBD1 (5 bases). Trimming stripped 4 bases from V and 0 bases from J, with 13 bases between. This CDR3 has 15 residues. The V gene's germline CDR1 is SQVTM and CDR2 ANQGSEA. CDR3 nucleotides: TGCAGCGTTGTAACAGGCGGGGTCTCTGGAAACACCATATATTTT. Translated: CSVVTGGVSGNTIYF.

There are a few counts of this clone. V usage is TRBV7-8 and J usage is TRBJ2-7; D call uncertain. CDR1 and CDR2 from the germline V gene are SGHVS and FQNEAQ. The germline V and J ends were trimmed by 1 base and 3 bases, with 4 bases remaining between them. The CDR3 length is 12 residues. The CDR3 nucleotides read TGTGCCAGCAGCTTAGGCAGCTACGAGCAGTACTTC. Translating gives CASSLGSYEQYF.

V usage is TRBV6-6 and J usage is TRBJ2-3, with TRBD2 identical over 15 bases. V shed 5 bases, J shed 6 bases, and the junction held 6 bases outside the gene matches. This CDR3 has 16 amino acids. Germline lookup yields CDR1 MNHNY and CDR2 SVGAGI (reference sequence). CDR3 DNA sequence: TGTGCCAGCAGTGGACTAGCGGGGGGGGTTCTGGATACGCAGTATTTT. It specifies CASSGLAGGVLDTQYF.

The V and J genes are TRBV27 and TRBJ2-1, with TRBD1 matching 7 bases. CDR3 length: 16 residues. Germline CDR1 MNHEY, CDR2 SMNVEV (reference sequence). Unmatched junction bases numbered 14, after V lost 6 bases and J lost 6 bases. CDR3 bases: TGTGCCAGCAGACATCTGGGACAGATAGAAGGCAATGAGCAGTTCTTC. Amino acids: CASRHLGQIEGNEQFF.

The chain combines TRBV7-2 with TRBJ2-3; TRBD2 aligns across 14 bases. CDR1 is SGHTA, CDR2 FQGNSA, per germline. The V segment lost 6 bases and the J segment 6 bases; nucleotides outside the gene matches: 8. There are 16 residues in the CDR3. The CDR3 DNA is TGTGCCAGCAGTCGCGGACTAGCGGGGGGAGGGGATACGCAGTATTTT. Translated, it gives CASSRGLAGGGDTQYF.

This clone was counted a single time. The V call is TRBV7-8, the J call TRBJ2-3; 8 positions match TRBD2. The CDR3 covers 16 residues. The ends lost 5 bases at V and 0 bases at J; junction bases unmatched: 7. The V gene's germline CDR1 is SGHVS and CDR2 FQNEAQ. The CDR3 DNA follows: TGTGCCAGCAGCCTTATAGCGGGGCCTAGCACAGATACGCAGTATTTT. This sequence encodes CASSLIAGPSTDTQYF.

The rearrangement links TRBV6-1 to TRBJ2-3; TRBD2 aligns across 8 bases. The CDR3 sequence is 15 residues long. The germline V gene encodes CDR1 MNHNS and CDR2 SASEGT. V lost 2 bases, J lost 3 bases, and 4 bases stayed unmatched. The CDR3 region is CASSEIRGGTDTQYF. CDR3 in DNA: TGTGCCAGCAGTGAAATCCGGGGGGGTACAGATACGCAGTATTTT.

This rearrangement joins TRBV27 to TRBJ2-5, with D maybe TRBD1 (6 bases). The CDR3 covers 16 residues. V was pared by 4 bases and J by 4 bases, with 19 bases between. Germline loops: CDR1 MNHEY, CDR2 SMNVEV (reference sequence). The CDR3 bases are TGTGCCAGCAGTTCCAGCCTTACCAGGGGTGGAGAGACCCAGTACTTC. The encoded protein is CASSSSLTRGGETQYF.

This clone was recorded once. The rearrangement uses TRBV5-4 and TRBJ2-5; possible D gene TRBD2, 6 bases. V was shortened by 1 base and J by 5 bases, with 9 bases between the two germline ends. Germline CDR1 reads SGHNT; CDR2 reads YYREEE (reference sequence). The length of the CDR3 is 13 residues. The CDR3 sequence is CASSLPGRETQYF. In DNA, the CDR3 is TGTGCCAGCAGCTTGCCGGGGAGGGAGACCCAGTACTTC.